This TCR beta chain was sequenced in a study of beta chain features in type 1 diabetes. What was sequenced were expressed TCRB transcripts, since all of the isolated RNA had been reverse transcribed. TCRdb keeps only in-frame clones here, not all; method: immunoSEQ multiplex PCR. This table holds around 240,000 clones, more than 65% found once. Looked up from germline, CDR1 is GTSNPN and CDR2 is SVGIG (reference sequence). There are 16 residues in the CDR3. The junction had 5 bases not matched to a gene; V was cut back by 2 bases and J by 1 base. All of the sorted populations showed purity greater than 95%.

The V and J genes are TRBV30 and TRBJ2-5; 12 nucleotides line up with TRBD2. The TCR originated in a man under 40 in good health. The sequenced sample was naive CD4+ T cells from blood. The CDR3 loop reads CAWSPLAGGSQETQYF. CDR3 in DNA: TGTGCCTGGAGTCCACTAGCGGGGGGCTCCCAAGAGACCCAGTACTTC.